Sequencing of this T cell receptor beta chain was carried out in a study of T cells in Graves' hyperthyroidism and ophthalmopathy. This clonotype appeared many times. Germline lookup yields CDR1 MNHEY and CDR2 SVGAGI. This CDR3 has 16 amino acids. With 1 base removed from V and 5 bases from J, the gap between germline ends came to 18 bases. Amplified TCR beta CDR3 regions derived from RNA transcripts. The study used the HTBI primer set for a first-round RT-PCR of the TCR CDR3. Each CDR3 protein is one row after TCRdb ran MiXCR on the multiplex PCR reads. The sample contains 550,000 to 600,000 distinct CDR3 sequences, 14% of which appear only once.

The sample comprised blood. The chain is built from TRBV6-5 and TRBJ2-7; D possibly corresponds to TRBD1 (5 bases). This clonotype originated in a young woman with Graves' ophthalmopathy. The CDR3, as DNA: TGTGCCAGCAGTTACTGGGGCAGGGAAAGGTCTAACGAGCAGTACTTC. Translating gives CASSYWGRERSNEQYF.